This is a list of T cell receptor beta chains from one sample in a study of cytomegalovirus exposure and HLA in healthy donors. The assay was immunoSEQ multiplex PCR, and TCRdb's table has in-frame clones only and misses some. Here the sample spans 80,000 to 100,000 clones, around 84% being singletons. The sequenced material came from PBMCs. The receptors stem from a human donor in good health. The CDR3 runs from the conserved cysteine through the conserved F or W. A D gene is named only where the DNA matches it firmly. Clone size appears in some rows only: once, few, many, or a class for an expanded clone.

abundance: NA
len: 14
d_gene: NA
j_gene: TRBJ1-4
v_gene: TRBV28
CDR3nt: TGTGCCAGCAGTTTCGGGGGAACTAATGAAAAACTGTTTTTT
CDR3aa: CASSFGGTNEKLFF

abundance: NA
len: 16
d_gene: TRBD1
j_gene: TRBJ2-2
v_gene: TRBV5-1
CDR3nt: TGCGCCAGCAGCTTGTCTACAGGGGAAGGTGTCGGGGAGCTGTTTTTT
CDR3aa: CASSLSTGEGVGELFF

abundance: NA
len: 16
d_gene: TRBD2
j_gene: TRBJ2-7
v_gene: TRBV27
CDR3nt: TGTGCCAGCAGTGCCGGGACTAGCGGGAGGGCCTACGAGCAGTACTTC
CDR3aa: CASSAGTSGRAYEQYF

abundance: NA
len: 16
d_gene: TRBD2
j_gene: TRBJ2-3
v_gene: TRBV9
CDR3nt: TGTGCCAGCAGCGCTACCGGGGGGACTAGCACAGATACGCAGTATTTT
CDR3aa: CASSATGGTSTDTQYF

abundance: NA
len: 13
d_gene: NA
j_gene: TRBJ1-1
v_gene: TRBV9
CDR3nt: TGTGCCAGCAGCCAAGGACAGAGCACTGAAGCTTTCTTT
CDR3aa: CASSQGQSTEAFF

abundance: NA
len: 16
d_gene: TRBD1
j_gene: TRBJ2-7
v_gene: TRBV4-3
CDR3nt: TGCGCCAGCAGCCACACACGACAGGGGAAGTCCTACGAGCAGTACTTC
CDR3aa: CASSHTRQGKSYEQYF

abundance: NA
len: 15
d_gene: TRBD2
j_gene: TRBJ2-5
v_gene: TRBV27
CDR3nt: TGTGCCAGCCGATCTTCTAGCGGTCTGCTGGAGACCCAGTACTTC
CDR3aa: CASRSSSGLLETQYF

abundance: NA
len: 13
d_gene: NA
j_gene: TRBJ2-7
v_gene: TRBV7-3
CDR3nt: TGTGCCAGCAGCTTAACTCCGAGTGGTGAGCAGTACTTC
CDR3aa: CASSLTPSGEQYF

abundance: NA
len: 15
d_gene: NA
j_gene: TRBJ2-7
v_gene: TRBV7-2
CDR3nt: TGTGCCAGCAGCTCCGCCCCTGGGGCCACCTACGAGCAGTACTTC
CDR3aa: CASSSAPGATYEQYF

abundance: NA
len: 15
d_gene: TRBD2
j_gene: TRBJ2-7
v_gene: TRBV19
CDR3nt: TGTGCCAGTAGTATTACTAGCGGGGGGCTCTACGAGCAGTACTTC
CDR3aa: CASSITSGGLYEQYF

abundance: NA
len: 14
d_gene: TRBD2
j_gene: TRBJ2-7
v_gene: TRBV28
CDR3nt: TGTGCCAGCAGTTTTACGGGAGGGCCACACGAGCAGTACTTC
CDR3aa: CASSFTGGPHEQYF

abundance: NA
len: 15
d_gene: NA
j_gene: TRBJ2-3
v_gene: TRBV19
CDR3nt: TGTGCCAGTAGTATCGGACAGGGAGGGGGAGATACGCAGTATTTT
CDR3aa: CASSIGQGGGDTQYF

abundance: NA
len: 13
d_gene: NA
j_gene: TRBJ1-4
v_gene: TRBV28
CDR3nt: TGTGCCAGCAGCCACAGGGTAGATCGAAAACTGCTTTTT
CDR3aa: CASSHRVDRKLLF

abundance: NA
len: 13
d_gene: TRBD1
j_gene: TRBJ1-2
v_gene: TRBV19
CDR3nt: TGTGCCAGTACCGGGACAGGGTTTTATGGCTACACCTTC
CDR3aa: CASTGTGFYGYTF

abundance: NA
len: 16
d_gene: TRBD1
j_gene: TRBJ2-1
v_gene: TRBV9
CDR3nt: TGTGCCAGCAGCCCCCTTGGACAGGCCCCCGGGAATGAGCAGTTCTTC
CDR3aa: CASSPLGQAPGNEQFF

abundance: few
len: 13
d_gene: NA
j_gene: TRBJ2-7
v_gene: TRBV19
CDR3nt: TGTGCCAGTAGTCAGGGGGGCGCATACGAGCAGTACTTC
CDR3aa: CASSQGGAYEQYF

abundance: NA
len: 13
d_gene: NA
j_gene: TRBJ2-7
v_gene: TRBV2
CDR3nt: TGTGCCAGCACCACAAGACAGTTTTACGAGCAGTACTTC
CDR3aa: CASTTRQFYEQYF

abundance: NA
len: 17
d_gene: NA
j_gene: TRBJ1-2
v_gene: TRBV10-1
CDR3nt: TGCGCCAACATCTGCCTGCAGAGAAGAAGACCTTCGAGGGGCTACACCTTC
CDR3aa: CANICLQRRRPSRGYTF

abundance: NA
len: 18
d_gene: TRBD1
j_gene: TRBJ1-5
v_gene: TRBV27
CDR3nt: TGTGCCAGCAGAATACCGGGACAGGGGGCATCATTTGATCAGCCCCAGCATTTT
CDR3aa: CASRIPGQGASFDQPQHF

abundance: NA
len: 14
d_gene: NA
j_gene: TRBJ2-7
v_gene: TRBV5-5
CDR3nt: TGTGCCAGCAGCTTGGGCCCCGCTGTAACTCGCCAGTACTTC
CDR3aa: CASSLGPAVTRQYF